What follows are 13 T cell receptor beta chains derived from one specimen sequenced in a study of Graves' ophthalmopathy and Graves' hyperthyroidism. TCR beta CDR3 regions were amplified from RNA transcripts. In the first round, RT-PCR was carried out with HTBI primers, and a multiplex PCR formed the second round. TCRdb analysed the multiplex PCR reads with MiXCR anew, one entry per CDR3 protein. The profile shows about 160,000 distinct CDR3 sequences, 35% to 50% of them singletons. Sample: peripheral blood. These TCRs come from a young man with Graves' ophthalmopathy.

The genes are TRBV6-1 and TRBJ1-5, with 7 bases that match TRBD1. The trim removed 6 bases at V and 4 bases at J, leaving 15 bases unmatched. CDR1 MNHNS and CDR2 SASEGT come from the germline V gene. The CDR3 spans 17 residues. The CDR3 protein is CASSKNRGGGENQPQHF. CDR3 nucleotide sequence: TGTGCCAGCAGCAAAAACAGGGGAGGCGGGGAGAATCAGCCCCAGCATTTT.

This clonotype came up many times. The chain carries TRBV20-1 and TRBJ2-5; 12 bases match TRBD1. Trimming took 3 bases from V and 5 from J; bases not matched to a gene: 10. The CDR3 contains 16 residues. Germline CDR1 is DFQATT and CDR2 is SNEGSKA (reference sequence). CDR3 loop: CSASNLRDRGRETQYF. Written as DNA, the CDR3 is TGCAGTGCTAGCAACCTCCGGGACAGGGGGCGGGAGACCCAGTACTTC.

The genes are TRBV7-3 and TRBJ2-7, with TRBD2 as a possible D gene (6 bases). Deletions cut 5 bases from V and 1 base from J, with 12 bases between. Germline V lookup: CDR1 SGHTA, CDR2 FQGTGA. The CDR3 has 14 residues. The CDR3 region is CASSPLSGSYEQYF. DNA for the CDR3: TGTGCCAGCAGCCCCCTTAGCGGATCCTACGAGCAGTACTTC.

In this sample, this clonotype turned up many times. V gene TRBV7-2 combines with J gene TRBJ1-2; no clear D gene. The germline V and J ends were trimmed by 3 bases and 5 bases, with 10 bases remaining between them. The CDR3 sequence is 13 residues long. Per germline, CDR1 SGHTA and CDR2 FQGNSA. The CDR3 DNA follows: TGTGCCAGCAGCTTGCACGGTGGGTATGGCTACACCTTC. Protein: CASSLHGGYGYTF.

The CDR3 DNA reads as TGTGCCAGCAGCCGGACGGACAATCAGCCCCAGCATTTT. Its translation: CASSRTDNQPQHF. This chain links TRBV11-2 with TRBJ1-5, with D unclear. This CDR3 is 13 amino acids long. The V gene's germline CDR1 is SGHAT and CDR2 FQNNGV. Trimming cost V 5 bases and J 3 bases, with 8 bases left between them.

This clonotype has ten or more counts. The V gene is TRBV28, the J gene TRBJ2-3; D remains ambiguous. The CDR3 covers 13 residues. Deletions cut 8 bases from V and 2 bases from J, with 11 bases between. Looked up from germline, CDR1 is MDHEN and CDR2 is SYDVKM. The DNA for the CDR3 is TGTGCCAGCCAAAAGGGCCCCACAGATACGCAGTATTTT. It translates to CASQKGPTDTQYF.

This clonotype was seen at least ten times. V is TRBV10-3 and J is TRBJ2-7, with 8 bases that match TRBD2. The V segment lost 4 bases and the J segment 1 base; nucleotides outside the gene matches: 6. From germline, CDR1 is ENHRY and CDR2 SYGVKD. The CDR3 is 15 amino acids. The CDR3 region has the DNA TGTGCCATCAGTGGAGGGGCTAGCGGGTCCTACGAGCAGTACTTC. Amino acids: CAISGGASGSYEQYF.

The chain combines TRBV27 with TRBJ1-2, with D unresolved. Germline-derived CDR1 and CDR2 are MNHEY and SMNVEV (reference sequence). The V and J ends lost 6 bases and 3 bases respectively, with 14 bases between them. The length of the CDR3 is 14 residues. The CDR3 here is CASSPYGQYYGYTF. The CDR3 DNA follows: TGTGCCAGCAGCCCCTACGGGCAGTACTATGGCTACACCTTC.

The V call is TRBV20-1, the J call TRBJ2-5, with 14 bases fitting TRBD2. Losses at the gene ends were 4 bases for V and 5 bases for J; bases not matched to a gene: 6. Per germline, CDR1 DFQATT and CDR2 SNEGSKA (reference sequence). The CDR3 has 15 residues. The CDR3 DNA reads TGCAGTGCTACCGCCAGACTAGCGGGGGGGGAGACCCAGTACTTC. This sequence encodes CSATARLAGGETQYF.

V is TRBV6-5 and J is TRBJ2-6, with D uncertain. The CDR3 totals 16 residues. Trimming pared 4 bases from V and 1 base from J, leaving 11 bases between. Germline values: CDR1 MNHEY, CDR2 SVGAGI. CDR3 amino acids: CASSWVDESGANVLTF. For the CDR3, the DNA is TGTGCCAGCAGTTGGGTAGACGAATCTGGGGCCAACGTCCTGACTTTC.

A few counts support this clonotype. The chain combines TRBV11-2 with TRBJ2-7; D is unclear. Germline V lookup: CDR1 SGHAT, CDR2 FQNNGV. Trimming cost V 4 bases and J 6 bases, with 7 bases left between them. The CDR3 extends over 11 amino acids. This CDR3 reads CASSSLGEQYF. The CDR3 coding sequence is TGTGCCAGCAGCTCCCTCGGCGAGCAGTACTTC.

This clonotype was observed many times. The J gene is TRBJ1-5, the V gene TRBV20-1; no definite D call. The CDR3 extends over 14 amino acids. V was trimmed by 5 bases and J by 1 base, leaving 12 bases between them. Per the germline V gene, CDR1 is DFQATT and CDR2 is SNEGSKA (reference sequence). CDR3 sequence: CSAPRVDSNQPQHF. DNA of the CDR3: TGCAGTGCTCCAAGGGTGGACAGCAATCAGCCCCAGCATTTT.

This clonotype was detected a few times. The V and J genes are TRBV7-2 and TRBJ1-2; D not resolved. This CDR3 is 15 amino acids long. Trimming took off 1 base at V and 7 bases at J, with 16 bases between the two ends. Germline-derived CDR1 and CDR2 are SGHTA and FQGNSA. CDR3 protein: CASSLGGDRYGGYTF. CDR3 in DNA: TGTGCCAGCAGCTTAGGGGGAGATCGGTACGGTGGCTACACCTTC.